This T cell receptor (beta chain) came from a study of blood T cell repertoires in COVID-19. This clone was seen a single time. This table comes from immunoSEQ multiplex PCR, and its TCRdb copy is limited to in-frame clones, with some not included. The sample yields around 250,000 clones, around four fifths seen once. There are 14 residues in the CDR3. CDR1 is SNHLY, CDR2 FYNNEI, per germline. The junction had 8 bases not matched to a gene; V was cut back by 7 bases and J by 4 bases. Sequencing input: peripheral blood. V and J are TRBV2 and TRBJ1-1; 8 nucleotides line up with TRBD1. The source of this sequence is a man older than 75 with acute or convalescent COVID-19. DNA of the CDR3: TGTGCCAGCAATACCCCACAGGGGGTCACTGAAGCTTTCTTT. Translated, it gives CASNTPQGVTEAFF. Combining the CDR3 with reference TRBV2 and TRBJ1-1 gives the whole variable domain EPEVTQTPSHQVTQMGQEVILRCVPISNHLYFYWYRQILGQKVEFLVSFYNNEISEKSEIFDDQFSVERPDGSNFTLKIRSTKLEDSAMYFCASNTPQGVTEAFFGQGTRLTVV.